The clone carrying this TCR beta chain appeared once. This entry comes from a study of CD8 T cells in Susac syndrome. cDNA came from around 0.5 to 1 ug RNA primed by random hexamers. TCRdb independently ran MiXCR on the immunoSEQ multiplex PCR reads; one entry per CDR3 protein. The sample includes 300,000 or so distinct CDR3 sequences, 92% of them seen just once. TCR beta sequencing was performed on blood CD8+ and CD4+ T cells. Sequencing was carried out using CD4+ T cells from PBMCs. This receptor was identified in a human donor with multiple sclerosis.

The chain's CDR3 is CASSLVSGTRTIAYEQYF. CDR3 nucleotides: TGTGCCAGCAGCTTAGTTAGCGGGACTAGGACGATAGCCTACGAGCAGTACTTC. The rearrangement links TRBV7-2 to TRBJ2-7; 8 positions agree with TRBD2. V was clipped by 1 base and J by 2 bases; unmatched bases: 13. CDR1 is SGHTA and CDR2 is FQGNSA in the germline V gene. The CDR3 consists of 18 residues.